A single sample gave rise to the 26 T cell receptor beta chains below, sequenced in a study of T cell responses to AZD1222 COVID-19 vaccine. Only in-frame clones appear in the TCRdb table, and some are missing; sequencing was by immunoSEQ multiplex PCR. This sample has fewer than 40,000 clones; 80% to 90% occur once, and the top ten carry approximately 27%. Sequenced here: peripheral blood, sampled 28 days after the second dose of the MenACWY control vaccine. These receptors were collected from an adult who received the MenACWY meningococcal vaccine as a control.

The chain recombines TRBV28 with TRBJ2-1; no clear D. CDR3 length: 17 residues. Trimming cost V 1 base and J 3 bases, with 16 bases left between them. From germline, CDR1 is MDHEN and CDR2 SYDVKM. The CDR3 region has the DNA TGTGCCAGCAGTTTATCGCGACTCCAACTTCACTACAATGAGCAGTTCTTC. Protein: CASSLSRLQLHYNEQFF.

The rearrangement uses TRBV21-1 and TRBJ1-2. TRBV21-1 is a listed pseudogene. This CDR3 is 12 amino acids long. The CDR3 sequence is CASSNVNYGYTF. As DNA, the CDR3 is TGTGCCAGCAGCAATGTCAACTATGGCTACACCTTC.

For the CDR3, the DNA is TGTGCCACCAGTGATTTTCGGGGGGGAGGCACAGATACGCAGTATTTT. It specifies CATSDFRGGGTDTQYF. The rearrangement links TRBV24-1 to TRBJ2-3, with TRBD2 matching over 8 bases. J was trimmed by 1 base and V by 1 base; bases with no gene match: 3. The CDR3 extends over 16 amino acids. Germline-derived CDR1 and CDR2 are KGHDR and SFDVKD.

The sample holds a few counts of this clone. V usage is TRBV18 and J usage is TRBJ2-3; D is possibly TRBD1 (6 bases). V was pared by 3 bases and J by 5 bases, with 6 bases between. CDR1 KGHSH and CDR2 LQKENI come from the germline V gene. The CDR3 totals 12 residues. The CDR3 reads CASSPDRDTQYF. The DNA for the CDR3 is TGTGCCAGCTCACCGGACAGAGATACGCAGTATTTT. Based on the CDR3 plus reference TRBV18 and TRBJ2-3, the full variable domain is NAGVMQNPRHLVRRRGQEARLRCSPMKGHSHVYWYRQLPEEGLKFMVYLQKENIIDESGMPKERFSAEFPKEGPSILRIQQVVRGDSAAYFCASSPDRDTQYFGPGTRLTVL.

The chain has TRBV28 and TRBJ1-5; 7 nucleotides line up with TRBD1. Germline CDR1 MDHEN, CDR2 SYDVKM. This CDR3 comprises 13 residues. With V trimmed by 5 bases and J by 6 bases, 4 bases remained unmatched. The DNA of the CDR3 is TGTGCCAGCAGTGACAGGGTTGTTCAGCCCCAGCATTTT. It is translated as CASSDRVVQPQHF. The full variable domain, in which reference TRBV28 and TRBJ1-5 provide the parts outside the CDR3, is DVKVTQSSRYLVKRTGEKVFLECVQDMDHENMFWYRQDPGLGLRLIYFSYDVKMKEKGDIPEGYSVSREKKERFSLILESASTNQTSMYLCASSDRVVQPQHFGDGTRLSIL.

J is TRBJ2-7 and V is TRBV15, with 7 bases fitting TRBD2. This CDR3 is 14 amino acids long. CDR1 and CDR2 from the germline V gene are LNHNV and YYDKDF (reference sequence). The J segment lost 4 bases and the V segment lost 0 bases, leaving 3 bases of the junction unmatched. The CDR3 coding sequence is TGTGCCACCAGCAGAGATCTGGGGGGGTACGAGCAGTACTTC. Translating gives CATSRDLGGYEQYF.

This chain links TRBV7-9 with TRBJ2-1, with 9 bases lining up with TRBD1. Unmatched junction bases numbered 6, after V lost 6 bases and J lost 3 bases. Germline V gives CDR1 SEHNR, CDR2 FQNEAQ (reference sequence). This CDR3 region has 15 residues. The CDR3 coding sequence is TGTGCCAGCAGTCGAACGGGACAGGGCTACAATGAGCAGTTCTTC. This gives the protein CASSRTGQGYNEQFF.

CDR3 in amino acids: CASSHTGGYSYEQYF. The CDR3 DNA follows: TGCGCCAGCAGCCATACTGGCGGATACTCCTACGAGCAGTACTTC. V is TRBV4-1 and J is TRBJ2-7; no clear D gene. V lost 3 bases and J 0 bases, leaving 12 bases between the germline ends. CDR1 is MGHRA, CDR2 YSYEKL, per germline. The CDR3 length is 15 residues.

The rearrangement joins TRBV4-1 to TRBJ1-5; D is unclear. Germline V gene data show CDR1 as MGHRA and CDR2 as YSYEKL. V lost 2 bases, J lost 0 bases, and 14 bases lay in between. CDR3 length: 17 amino acids. The CDR3 nucleotides read TGCGCCAGCAGCCAATTGTTGTTAATGAGTAGCAATCAGCCCCAGCATTTT. As protein: CASSQLLLMSSNQPQHF.

The chain is built from TRBV10-3 and TRBJ2-2; TRBD1 matches at 8 bases. CDR3 length: 17 residues. V was clipped by 7 bases and J by 5 bases; unmatched bases: 15. CDR1 is ENHRY and CDR2 is SYGVKD in the germline V gene. CDR3 DNA: TGTGCCATCACCACTACCGGGACAGGATCAGGTACCGGGGAGCTGTTTTTT. It translates to CAITTTGTGSGTGELFF.

The chain carries TRBV28 and TRBJ2-1; a weak D match, TRBD2 (6 bases). V was shortened by 4 bases and J by 7 bases, with 20 bases between the two germline ends. CDR1 is MDHEN, CDR2 SYDVKM, per germline. The CDR3 covers 16 residues. The CDR3 region has the DNA TGTGCCAGCAGTTCCTCGACCGGGAGACTGGGGAATGAGCAGTTCTTC. Translation gives CASSSSTGRLGNEQFF.

The rearrangement uses TRBV7-9 and TRBJ2-5; the D gene is possibly TRBD1 (5 bases). The CDR3 runs 14 residues. In germline, CDR1 is SEHNR, CDR2 FQNEAQ (reference sequence). The V end lost 4 bases, the J end lost 2 bases, and 11 bases lay between the germline ends. The CDR3: CASSSQGRQETQYF. DNA for the CDR3: TGTGCCAGCAGCTCCCAGGGTCGACAAGAGACCCAGTACTTC.

This clone was seen only once. J is TRBJ2-2 and V is TRBV3-1 (or the pseudogene TRBV3-2); D is possibly TRBD1 (5 bases). Germline assignment: CDR1 LGHDT and CDR2 YNNKEL (reference sequence). V lost 3 bases and J 7 bases, leaving 9 bases between the germline ends. The CDR3 has 13 amino acids. The CDR3 sequence: CASSHRQNGELFF. CDR3 nucleotides: TGTGCCAGCAGCCATAGACAGAACGGGGAGCTGTTTTTT.

The rearrangement joins TRBV28 to TRBJ2-3; TRBD1 matches at 10 bases. The CDR3 length is 16 residues. V was pared by 5 bases and J by 2 bases, with 7 bases of the junction left unmatched. In germline, CDR1 is MDHEN, CDR2 SYDVKM. The CDR3 protein is CASSVWGQGTTDTQYF. The CDR3 DNA follows: TGTGCCAGCAGTGTGTGGGGACAGGGGACCACAGATACGCAGTATTTT.

J is TRBJ1-1 and V is TRBV9; no firm D call. Deletions cut 3 bases from V and 11 bases from J, with 23 bases between. This CDR3 comprises 15 residues. Germline CDR1 is SGDLS and CDR2 is YYNGEE. The CDR3 protein is CASSAVADSSARAFF. The CDR3, as DNA: TGTGCCAGCAGCGCAGTAGCGGACTCATCCGCTAGGGCTTTCTTT.

The chain combines TRBV6-5 with TRBJ2-7, with 8 nucleotides matching TRBD1. Germline CDR1 MNHEY, CDR2 SVGAGI. The junction had 6 bases not matched to a gene; V was cut back by 7 bases and J by 1 base. CDR3 length: 14 residues. The CDR3 nucleotides read TGTGCCAGCATGGGTCGACAGGGGTCCTACGAGCAGTACTTC. Its protein is CASMGRQGSYEQYF.

The chain has TRBV2 and TRBJ1-4, with no clear D. Trimming took 0 bases from V and 8 from J, leaving 4 bases between them. The CDR3 covers 12 residues. The germline V gene has CDR1 SNHLY and CDR2 FYNNEI. In DNA form, the CDR3 reads TGTGCCAGCAGTGAAGCGAGCGAAAAACTGTTTTTT. This gives the protein CASSEASEKLFF.

The rearrangement joins TRBV15 to TRBJ2-3; the D gene could be TRBD1 or TRBD2 (5 bases each). Trimming stripped 0 bases from V and 0 bases from J, with 10 bases between. The CDR3 is made up of 16 amino acids. The V gene's germline CDR1 is LNHNV and CDR2 YYDKDF (reference sequence). The CDR3 DNA reads as TGTGCCACCAGCAGAGAGCCGGGACCAAGCACAGATACGCAGTATTTT. Residues: CATSREPGPSTDTQYF. The variable domain in full, with the rest retrieved from reference TRBV15 and TRBJ2-3, is DAMVIQNPRYQVTQFGKPVTLSCSQTLNHNVMYWYQQKSSQAPKLLFHYYDKDFNNEADTPDNFQSRRPNTSFCFLDIRSPGLGDTAMYLCATSREPGPSTDTQYFGPGTRLTVL.

This chain links TRBV3-1 (or the pseudogene TRBV3-2) with TRBJ2-6, with D unresolved. With 2 bases removed from V and 2 bases from J, the gap between germline ends came to 1 base. The germline V gene has CDR1 LGHDT and CDR2 YNNKEL (reference sequence). CDR3 size: 13 residues. The chain's CDR3 is CASSQTGANVLTF. As DNA, the CDR3 is TGTGCCAGCAGCCAAACTGGGGCCAACGTCCTGACTTTC.

This sequence joins TRBV12-2 and TRBJ2-7. TRBV12-2 is classified as a pseudogene. The length of the CDR3 is 16 residues. Written as DNA, the CDR3 is TGTGCAAGTCGCTTAGCGGCGGGACAACTTCGAGGCGAGCAGTACTTC. Its translation is CASRLAAGQLRGEQYF.

This rearrangement joins TRBV6-5 to TRBJ2-7; TRBD2 agrees at 9 bases. V lost 8 bases, J lost 5 bases, and 4 bases stayed unmatched. This CDR3 is 12 amino acids long. CDR1 and CDR2 (germline): MNHEY, SVGAGI. CDR3 DNA sequence: TGTGCCAGCGGGACTAGCTTCGACGAGCAGTACTTC. Protein: CASGTSFDEQYF.

This chain uses TRBV20-1 with TRBJ2-7; D ambiguous. This CDR3 contains 12 residues. V shed 3 bases and J shed 0 bases, with 6 bases lying between them. Germline lookup yields CDR1 DFQATT and CDR2 SNEGSKA (reference sequence). This chain's CDR3 is CSASRLSYEQYF. In nucleotides, the CDR3 is TGCAGTGCTAGTCGGCTCTCCTACGAGCAGTACTTC.

V and J are TRBV5-1 and TRBJ2-7, with a weak D call TRBD2 (6 bases). The length of the CDR3 is 15 residues. Germline CDR1 is SGHRS and CDR2 is YFSETQ. Trimming pared 0 bases from V and 0 bases from J, leaving 10 bases between. CDR3 sequence reads: CASSLEEGGSYEQYF. CDR3 coding DNA: TGCGCCAGCAGCTTGGAGGAGGGAGGCTCCTACGAGCAGTACTTC.

The chain joins TRBV7-9 to TRBJ2-5, with 9 bases fitting TRBD2. Unmatched junction bases numbered 8, after V lost 1 base and J lost 2 bases. The CDR3 sequence is 17 residues long. Germline CDR1 SEHNR, CDR2 FQNEAQ (reference sequence). As DNA, the CDR3 is TGTGCCAGCAGCTTAGTGGCTAGCGGGACCAGACAAGAGACCCAGTACTTC. Translating gives CASSLVASGTRQETQYF.

This clone was counted a single time. V gene TRBV4-1 combines with J gene TRBJ2-7, with 14 positions matching TRBD2. CDR3 length: 16 residues. Germline V gives CDR1 MGHRA, CDR2 YSYEKL. The V gene end was trimmed by 5 bases and the J gene end by 5 bases; junction bases not matched to a gene: 8. The CDR3 nucleotides read TGCGCCAGCAGCAGACTAGCGGGAGGGAAGAAGGACGAGCAGTACTTC. The encoded protein is CASSRLAGGKKDEQYF.

This chain joins TRBV28 and TRBJ2-1; 8 positions match TRBD1. Per the germline V gene, CDR1 is MDHEN and CDR2 is SYDVKM. The V segment lost 4 bases and the J segment 0 bases; nucleotides outside the gene matches: 5. This CDR3 comprises 16 residues. The CDR3 nucleotides are TGTGCCAGCAGTTACCGGACAGGGAGCTCCTACAATGAGCAGTTCTTC. This encodes CASSYRTGSSYNEQFF.